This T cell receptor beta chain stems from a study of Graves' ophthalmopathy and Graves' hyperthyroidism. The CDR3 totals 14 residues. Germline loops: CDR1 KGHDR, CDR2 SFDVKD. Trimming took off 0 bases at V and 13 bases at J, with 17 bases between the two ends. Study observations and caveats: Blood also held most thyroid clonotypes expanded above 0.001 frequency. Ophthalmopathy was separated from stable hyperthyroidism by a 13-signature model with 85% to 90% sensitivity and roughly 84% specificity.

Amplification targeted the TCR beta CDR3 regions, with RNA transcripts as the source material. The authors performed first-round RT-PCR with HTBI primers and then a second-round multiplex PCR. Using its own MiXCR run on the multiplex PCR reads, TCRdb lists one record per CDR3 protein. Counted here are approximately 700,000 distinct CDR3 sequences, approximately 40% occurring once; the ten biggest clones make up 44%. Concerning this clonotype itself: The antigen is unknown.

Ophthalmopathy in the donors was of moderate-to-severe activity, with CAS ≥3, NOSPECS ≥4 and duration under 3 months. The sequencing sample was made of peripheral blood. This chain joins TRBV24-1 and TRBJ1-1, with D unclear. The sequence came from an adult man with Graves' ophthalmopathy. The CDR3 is CATSDLLTPPGVFF. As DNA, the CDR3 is TGTGCCACCAGTGATTTGTTGACCCCGCCTGGAGTTTTCTTT.